A single T cell receptor beta chain is shown here with its context. The antigen is undetermined. Both 60 Vbeta primers and 13 Jbeta primers went into the PCR. Profiling relied on immunoSEQ multiplex PCR, and the TCRdb table lists in-frame clones only, not all of them. The table records 60,000 to 85,000 clones, 74% of them present only once. The data stem from a study of cytomegalovirus exposure and HLA in healthy donors. Study-wide results and caveats: As immune exposure information, only CMV serostatus was available. Most CMV-associated TCR beta chains appeared HLA-restricted in a later analysis. Among donors in an Asian-associated ancestry cluster, a later analysis reportedly found fewer N-insertions than the roughly 700-donor mean. According to the study, roughly 160 TCR beta chains were cytomegalovirus-associated.

The length of the CDR3 is 16 residues. Germline-derived CDR1 and CDR2 are MGHDK and SYGVNS. V was clipped by 3 bases and J by 5 bases, with 16 bases between them. The sequence was collected from a human donor in good health. The sequenced sample was PBMCs. V is TRBV25-1 and J is TRBJ2-2, with a possible D match to TRBD2 (6 bases). CDR3 amino acids: CASSDHSAGWTGELFF. In nucleotides, the CDR3 is TGTGCCAGCAGTGACCACTCGGCGGGATGGACCGGGGAGCTGTTTTTT. Together with reference TRBV25-1 and TRBJ2-2, the CDR3 gives the full variable domain: EADIYQTPRYLVIGTGKKITLECSQTMGHDKMYWYQQDPGMELHLIHYSYGVNSTEKGDLSSESTVSRIRTEHFPLTLESARPSHTSQYLCASSDHSAGWTGELFFGEGSRLTVL.